This TCR beta chain was profiled in a study of beta chain features in type 1 diabetes. Study-wide findings and caveats: Insertion counts at VDJ junctions were lower in type 1 diabetes patients, who also showed more deletions there. Significant though moderate, a shortening of TCRB CDR3s appeared in all four CD4+ subsets of Type 1 diabetes patients.

Expressed TCRB transcripts got sequenced, as all isolated RNA was reverse transcribed. Profiled with immunoSEQ multiplex PCR; TCRdb holds only in-frame clones, not every one. The repertoire holds about 190,000 clones, with approximately 7.8% as singletons. With regard to this clone: Antigen specificity is unknown.

The CDR3 is 14 amino acids. Trimming removed 2 bases at V and 8 bases at J, with 10 bases between. Germline-derived CDR1 and CDR2 are MNHEY and SVGAGI. Sequencing was performed on central memory CD4+ T cells from blood. This receptor was taken from a woman between 40 and 50 years old with type 1 diabetes. The chain has TRBV6-5 and TRBJ1-6; D unclear. The CDR3 bases are TGTGCCAGCAGTTACAGGATCCGGGATTCACCCCTCCACTTT. This codes for CASSYRIRDSPLHF.